These 4 T cell receptor beta chains were all obtained from the same sample, sequenced in a study of T-cell memory formation after mild COVID-19. TCRdb ran MiXCR on the 5' RACE reads and lists one entry per CDR3 protein. This table holds more than 250,000 distinct CDR3 sequences, approximately 18% found once. Material for sequencing was PBMCs or a T cell subset sorted from them (not recorded which). Receptor source: a man aged 18 to 30 who had mild COVID-19 (a few samples of this study predate the infection). Cell type and time point are not known.

In this sample, this clonotype turned up many times. This CDR3 reads CSARDSGGPYNEQFF. CDR3 bases: TGCAGTGCTAGAGATAGCGGGGGACCCTACAATGAGCAGTTCTTC. This chain connects TRBV20-1 to TRBJ2-1; 9 nucleotides match TRBD2. V was clipped by 0 bases and J by 2 bases; unmatched bases: 2. This CDR3 is 15 amino acids long. The V gene's germline CDR1 is DFQATT and CDR2 SNEGSKA (reference sequence).

This clonotype was seen only a few times. A read error may produce the germline difference seen at one junction end. V gene TRBV4-1 combines with J gene TRBJ2-1, with TRBD1 as a possible D gene (5 bases). CDR1 and CDR2 from the germline V gene are MGHRA and YSYEKL. The CDR3 is made up of 14 amino acids. DNA of the CDR3: TGCGCCAGCAGCCAATCAGGGTCCTCCAATGAGCAGTTCTTC. This sequence encodes CASSQSGSSNEQFF.

This clonotype was observed a handful of times. The CDR3 nucleotides are TGTGCCAGCACAGACAGGCCAAGCTACGAGCAGTACGTC. Residues: CASTDRPSYEQYV. J is TRBJ2-7 and V is TRBV6-2 or TRBV6-3; perhaps TRBD1 as D (6 bases). Germline V gene data show CDR1 as MNHEY and CDR2 as SVGEGT. The CDR3 totals 13 residues. The V and J ends lost 7 bases and 3 bases respectively, with 13 bases between them.

This clonotype turned up a few times. The chain combines TRBV5-1 with TRBJ1-1, with D hard to call. V lost 4 bases and J 3 bases, leaving 13 bases between the germline ends. Looked up from germline, CDR1 is SGHRS and CDR2 is YFSETQ. CDR3 length equals 14 residues. CDR3: CASSLNFWDTEAFF. The CDR3 DNA is TGCGCCAGCAGCCTCAACTTCTGGGACACTGAAGCTTTCTTT.